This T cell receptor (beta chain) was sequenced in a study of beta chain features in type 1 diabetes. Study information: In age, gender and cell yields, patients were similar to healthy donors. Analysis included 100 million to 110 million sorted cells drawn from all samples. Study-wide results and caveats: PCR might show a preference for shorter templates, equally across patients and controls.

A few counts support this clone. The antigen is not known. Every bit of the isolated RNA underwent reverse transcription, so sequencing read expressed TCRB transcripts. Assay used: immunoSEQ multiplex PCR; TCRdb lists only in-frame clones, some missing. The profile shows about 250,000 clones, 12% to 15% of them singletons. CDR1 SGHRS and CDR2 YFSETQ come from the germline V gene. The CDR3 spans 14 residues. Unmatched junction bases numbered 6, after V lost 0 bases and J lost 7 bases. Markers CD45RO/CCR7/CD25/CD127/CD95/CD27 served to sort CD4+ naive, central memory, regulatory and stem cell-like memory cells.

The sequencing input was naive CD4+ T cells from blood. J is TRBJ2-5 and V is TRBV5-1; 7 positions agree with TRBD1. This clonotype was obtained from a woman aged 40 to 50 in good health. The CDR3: CASSLDGAGGTQYF. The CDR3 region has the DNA TGCGCCAGCAGCTTGGACGGGGCAGGGGGGACCCAGTACTTC.